This TCR beta chain comes out of a study of CD8 T cells in ankylosing spondylitis (dated by TCRdb to about 2017). About the study as a whole: To find TCR variants linked to disease, the study profiled T cell receptor beta repertoires in ankylosing spondylitis patients and healthy donors. In total, the full study cohort was made up of some 110 healthy donors and more than 20 ankylosing spondylitis patients. Peripheral blood was sampled, and synovial fluid was also collected from ankylosing spondylitis patients.

Points the paper makes about the study in general: Blood from ankylosing spondylitis patients appeared to be characterized by a TCR beta motif composed of several highly homologous amino acid variants. The disease-linked clones had a CD8+ phenotype and were found at relatively low frequencies in peripheral blood. Some motif variants were previously reported in synovial fluid and blood of reactive arthritis patients, suggesting common disease-initiation mechanisms. The disease-linked clones were reported to be significantly enriched in matched synovial fluid samples from ankylosing spondylitis patients.

The germline V gene provides CDR1 MDHEN and CDR2 SYDVKM. The CDR3 goes from the cysteine to the phenylalanine over 16 residues. Only the CDR3 DNA stays, 48 bases, in frame from base 1. Trimming at the junction amounts to 6 bases on V and 1 base on J, and the germline ends lie 15 bases apart. TCRdb records Illumina HiSeq 2500 as the sequencer. Quantitative 5'-RACE with molecular barcodes was the method used to prepare the TCR beta libraries. The original methods were these. A new computational method, built on a probabilistic model of VDJ rearrangement, was used to identify disease-linked TCR variants. TCRdb applied fastp at Q25 and MiXCR to the public reads, then kept only in-frame beta chains. Identical CDR3 proteins give one entry, which carries the most common genes and DNA. The V and J calls, along with clone size, are taken from TCRdb and not from the paper's own processing. The sample yields about 480,000 distinct CDR3 sequences; 17% were counted once. Approximately 0.97% of the sample goes to the ten largest clones.

Comment on this clonotype: This clone's antigen is unknown. No much larger clone exists at a distance of one base, and base qualities are not known.

The sequencing sample was made of blood, either unsorted or a sorted T cell fraction (not recorded which). This clonotype originated in a male donor with ankylosing spondylitis. Recombination connected TRBV28 to TRBJ2-2, with TRBD2 tentatively as D gene (5 bases match). The DNA sequence reads TGTGCCAGCAGCCGAGGGTGGGATTGGAACACCGGGGAGCTGTTTTTT. This yields the protein CASSRGWDWNTGELFF.